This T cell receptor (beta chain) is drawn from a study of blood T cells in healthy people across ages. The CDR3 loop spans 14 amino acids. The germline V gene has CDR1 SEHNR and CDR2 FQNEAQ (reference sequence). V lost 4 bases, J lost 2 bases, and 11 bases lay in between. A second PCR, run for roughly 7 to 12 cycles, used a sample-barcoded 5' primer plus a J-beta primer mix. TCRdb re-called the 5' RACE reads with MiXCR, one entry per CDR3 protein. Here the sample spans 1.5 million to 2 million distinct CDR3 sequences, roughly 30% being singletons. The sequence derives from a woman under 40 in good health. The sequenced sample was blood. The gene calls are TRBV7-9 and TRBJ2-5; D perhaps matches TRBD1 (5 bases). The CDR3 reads CASSSTAQQETQYF. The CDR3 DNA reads TGTGCCAGCAGCTCGACAGCGCAGCAAGAGACCCAGTACTTC.